A single TCR beta chain is shown here with its context. Participants were aged about 18 to 95 years, lived in 20 to 30 US areas, and enrolled virtually. Grouping used clinical history reported by participants in a survey and questionnaire. This entry comes from a study of blood T cell repertoires in COVID-19. This CDR3 has 15 residues. V lost 2 bases to trimming and J lost 7 bases; unmatched junction nucleotides: 5. From germline, CDR1 is SGHTA and CDR2 FQGNSA. Authors' methods: Estimated nucleated cell counts came from reference gene primer amplification. Method: immunoSEQ multiplex PCR; TCRdb's copy keeps in-frame clones and lacks some. V, J and clone size are taken as reported in that table, and D and trimming were inferred from the DNA itself. Of 140,000 to 150,000 clones in the sample, over 75% were seen once.

Sequencing input: PBMCs or T cells enriched from blood (not recorded which). The chain couples TRBV7-2 to TRBJ1-5; 10 bases match TRBD1. The source of this sequence is a woman aged 30 to 39 with acute COVID-19. CDR3 sequence reads: CASSLQTGGVQPQHF. For the CDR3, the DNA is TGTGCCAGCAGCTTACAGACAGGGGGCGTGCAGCCCCAGCATTTT.